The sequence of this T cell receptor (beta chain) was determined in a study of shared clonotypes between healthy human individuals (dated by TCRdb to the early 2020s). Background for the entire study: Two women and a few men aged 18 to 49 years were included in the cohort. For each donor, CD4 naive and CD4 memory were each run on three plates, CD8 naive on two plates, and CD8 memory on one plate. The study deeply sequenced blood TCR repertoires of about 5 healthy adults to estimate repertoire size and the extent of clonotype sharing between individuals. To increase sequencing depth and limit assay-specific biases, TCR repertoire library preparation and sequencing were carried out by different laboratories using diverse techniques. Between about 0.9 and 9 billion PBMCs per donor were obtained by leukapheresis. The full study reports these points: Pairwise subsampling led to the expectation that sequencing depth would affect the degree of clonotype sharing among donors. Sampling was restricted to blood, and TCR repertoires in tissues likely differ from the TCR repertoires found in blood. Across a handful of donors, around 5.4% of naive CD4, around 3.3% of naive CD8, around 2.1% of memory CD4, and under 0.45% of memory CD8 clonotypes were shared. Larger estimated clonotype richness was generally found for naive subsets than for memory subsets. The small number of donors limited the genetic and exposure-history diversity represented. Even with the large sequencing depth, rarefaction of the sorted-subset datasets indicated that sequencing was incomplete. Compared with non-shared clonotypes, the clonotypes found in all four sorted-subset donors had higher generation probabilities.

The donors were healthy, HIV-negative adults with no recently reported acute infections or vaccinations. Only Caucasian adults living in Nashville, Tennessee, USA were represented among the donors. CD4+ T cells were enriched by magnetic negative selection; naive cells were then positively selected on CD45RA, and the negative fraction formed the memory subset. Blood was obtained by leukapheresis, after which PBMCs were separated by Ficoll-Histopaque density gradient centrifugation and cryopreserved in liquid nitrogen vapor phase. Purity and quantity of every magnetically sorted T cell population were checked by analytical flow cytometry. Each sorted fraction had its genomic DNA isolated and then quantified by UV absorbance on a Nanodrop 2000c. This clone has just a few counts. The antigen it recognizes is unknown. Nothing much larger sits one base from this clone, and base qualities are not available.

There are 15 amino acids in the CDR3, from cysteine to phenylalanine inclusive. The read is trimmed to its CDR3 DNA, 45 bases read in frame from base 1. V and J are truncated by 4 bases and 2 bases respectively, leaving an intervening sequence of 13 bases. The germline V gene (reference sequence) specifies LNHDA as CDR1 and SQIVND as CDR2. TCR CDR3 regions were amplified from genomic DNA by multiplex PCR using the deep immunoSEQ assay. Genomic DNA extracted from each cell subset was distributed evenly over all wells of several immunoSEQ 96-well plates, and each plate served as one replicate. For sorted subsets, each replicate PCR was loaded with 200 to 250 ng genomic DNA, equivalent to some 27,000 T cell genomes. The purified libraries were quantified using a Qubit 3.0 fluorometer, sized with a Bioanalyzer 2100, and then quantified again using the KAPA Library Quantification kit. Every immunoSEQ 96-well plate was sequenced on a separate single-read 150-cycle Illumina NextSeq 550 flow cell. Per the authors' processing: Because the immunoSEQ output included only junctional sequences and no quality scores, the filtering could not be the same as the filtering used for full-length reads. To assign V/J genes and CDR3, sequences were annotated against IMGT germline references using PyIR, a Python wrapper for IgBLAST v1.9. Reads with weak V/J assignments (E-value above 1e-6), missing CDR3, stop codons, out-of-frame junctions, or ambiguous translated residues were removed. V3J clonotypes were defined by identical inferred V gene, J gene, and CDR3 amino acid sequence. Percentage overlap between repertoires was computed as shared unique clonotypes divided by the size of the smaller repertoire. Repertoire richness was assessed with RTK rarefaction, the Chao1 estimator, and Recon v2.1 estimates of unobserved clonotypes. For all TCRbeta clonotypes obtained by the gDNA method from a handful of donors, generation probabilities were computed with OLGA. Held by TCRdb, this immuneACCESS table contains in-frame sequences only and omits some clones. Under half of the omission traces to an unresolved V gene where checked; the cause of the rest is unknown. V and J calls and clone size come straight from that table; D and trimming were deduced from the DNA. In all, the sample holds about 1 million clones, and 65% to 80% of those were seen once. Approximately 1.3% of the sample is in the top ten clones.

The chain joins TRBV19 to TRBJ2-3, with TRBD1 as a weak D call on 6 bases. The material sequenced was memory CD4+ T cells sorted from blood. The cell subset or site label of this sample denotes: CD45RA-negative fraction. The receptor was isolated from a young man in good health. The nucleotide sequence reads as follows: TGTGCCAGTAGTACCCAACAGGGACCCACAGATACGCAGTATTTT. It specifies CASSTQQGPTDTQYF.